The 20 T cell receptor beta chains listed next were all sequenced from one sample in a study of cytomegalovirus exposure and HLA in healthy donors. 13 Jbeta primers and 60 Vbeta primers were used for the PCR. Sequencing was performed with immunoSEQ multiplex PCR; in TCRdb, only in-frame clones are kept and a portion is missing. The data contain over 150,000 clones, roughly three quarters of them singletons. Sample: PBMCs. These receptors originate from a man aged 30 to 39 in good health and CMV-seropositive.

V is TRBV13 and J is TRBJ1-4; 10 nucleotides align to TRBD1. Trimming cost V 5 bases and J 7 bases; bases outside gene matches: 7. The CDR3 length is 15 residues. Per the germline V gene, CDR1 is PRHDT and CDR2 is FYEKMQ (reference sequence). CDR3 sequence reads: CASSATDRGSEKLFF. The DNA for the CDR3 is TGTGCCAGCAGCGCAACGGACAGGGGGAGTGAAAAACTGTTTTTT.

This clone was seen only a few times. The genes are TRBV28 and TRBJ2-7; 12 bases agree with TRBD2. The germline V gene has CDR1 MDHEN and CDR2 SYDVKM. There are 16 residues in the CDR3. V lost 4 bases to trimming and J lost 6 bases; unmatched junction nucleotides: 10. This chain's CDR3 is CASSSPGTSGFGEQYF. The CDR3 region has the DNA TGTGCCAGCAGTTCCCCCGGGACTAGCGGGTTCGGCGAGCAGTACTTC. The full variable domain, rest sourced from reference TRBV28 and TRBJ2-7, is DVKVTQSSRYLVKRTGEKVFLECVQDMDHENMFWYRQDPGLGLRLIYFSYDVKMKEKGDIPEGYSVSREKKERFSLILESASTNQTSMYLCASSSPGTSGFGEQYFGPGTRLTVT.

This chain links TRBV11-3 with TRBJ2-5; possibly TRBD2 for D (6 bases). Trimming shortened V by 4 bases and J by 4 bases, and 16 bases separated the two germline ends. The CDR3 is 15 amino acids. In germline, CDR1 is SGHNT, CDR2 YENEEA. The chain's CDR3 is CASSWGGGITETQYF. CDR3 coding DNA: TGTGCCAGCAGCTGGGGAGGCGGGATTACAGAGACCCAGTACTTC.

V is TRBV7-3 and J is TRBJ2-1; 7 nucleotides agree with TRBD2. Trimming cost V 7 bases and J 5 bases; bases outside gene matches: 11. The germline gives CDR1 SGHTA, CDR2 FQGTGA. This CDR3 region has 15 residues. CDR3 sequence reads: CASTLGAGRNNEQFF. In DNA, the CDR3 is TGTGCCAGCACTTTAGGAGCGGGACGGAACAATGAGCAGTTCTTC.

The V and J genes are TRBV28 and TRBJ2-7; D remains ambiguous. Per germline, CDR1 MDHEN and CDR2 SYDVKM. This CDR3 spans 12 amino acids. The V end was cut by 5 bases, the J end by 3 bases, with 8 bases between. Here the CDR3 reads CASSTRNYEQYF. In nucleotides, the CDR3 is TGTGCCAGCAGTACGCGGAACTACGAGCAGTACTTC.

The chain carries TRBV28 and TRBJ1-5; D perhaps matches TRBD1 (6 bases). Looked up from germline, CDR1 is MDHEN and CDR2 is SYDVKM. V gave up 4 bases and J gave up 2 bases, with 15 bases separating them. CDR3 length: 16 amino acids. Here the CDR3 DNA reads TGTGCCAGCAGTTCCCGTCACAGGGTAGGCAATCAGCCCCAGCATTTT. This encodes CASSSRHRVGNQPQHF.

Remarks on this clone: Other DNA sequences in this sample translate to the same CDR3. The V gene is TRBV7-9, the J gene TRBJ1-4; possible D gene TRBD1, 5 bases. The V end was cut by 1 base, the J end by 5 bases, with 8 bases between. Germline V gives CDR1 SEHNR, CDR2 FQNEAQ (reference sequence). This CDR3 is 14 amino acids long. For the CDR3, the DNA is TGTGCCAGCAGCTTAGGGGGGGGGAATGAAAAACTGTTTTTT. Its protein is CASSLGGGNEKLFF.

The chain uses TRBV20-1 and TRBJ1-3, with D unresolved. V dropped 1 base and J dropped 7 bases, with 5 bases sitting between them. The CDR3 spans 11 residues. Per the germline V gene, CDR1 is DFQATT and CDR2 is SNEGSKA (reference sequence). In DNA form, the CDR3 reads TGCAGTGCTAGAGTCAGGAACACCATATATTTT. Protein sequence: CSARVRNTIYF.

This rearrangement joins TRBV15 to TRBJ2-1, with TRBD2 identical over 9 bases. Germline trimming cut 10 bases from V and 8 bases from J; bases unmatched to any gene: 6. Germline values: CDR1 LNHNV, CDR2 YYDKDF (reference sequence). The CDR3 sequence is 12 residues long. In DNA, the CDR3 is TGTGCCAGCGGGAGGGCCTGGGATGAGCAGTTCTTC. Amino acid sequence: CASGRAWDEQFF.

In this sample, this clone turned up a few times. This chain connects TRBV7-3 to TRBJ2-7; D is possibly TRBD1 (7 bases). V was pared by 2 bases and J by 3 bases, with 8 bases between. CDR1 is SGHTA, CDR2 FQGTGA, per germline. This CDR3 comprises 13 residues. CDR3 protein: CASSLQGGYEQYF. As DNA, the CDR3 is TGTGCCAGCAGCTTACAGGGGGGCTACGAGCAGTACTTC.

The chain has TRBV29-1 and TRBJ2-5, with 7 positions matching TRBD2. The DNA end is more similar to TRBJ2-7, so the J call may be wrong. The CDR3 totals 13 residues. Germline CDR1 SQVTM, CDR2 ANQGSEA. This CDR3 is CSVETGRGYEQYF. The CDR3 bases are TGCAGCGTTGAAACGGGGAGGGGATACGAGCAGTACTTC.

This clone was counted once. V usage is TRBV28 and J usage is TRBJ1-1; D unresolved. The germline V gene encodes CDR1 MDHEN and CDR2 SYDVKM. V was pared by 6 bases and J by 0 bases, with 14 bases between. The CDR3 extends over 15 amino acids. The CDR3 loop reads CASSLRSGVNTEAFF. Written as DNA, the CDR3 is TGTGCCAGCAGCCTTCGTTCGGGAGTGAACACTGAAGCTTTCTTT. Using reference TRBV28 and TRBJ1-1 for the parts outside the CDR3, the full variable domain is DVKVTQSSRYLVKRTGEKVFLECVQDMDHENMFWYRQDPGLGLRLIYFSYDVKMKEKGDIPEGYSVSREKKERFSLILESASTNQTSMYLCASSLRSGVNTEAFFGQGTRLTVV.

The V and J genes are TRBV7-2 and TRBJ1-2; D possibly corresponds to TRBD1 (6 bases). CDR3 length: 14 amino acids. Germline values: CDR1 SGHTA, CDR2 FQGNSA. Trimming stripped 7 bases from V and 0 bases from J, with 12 bases between. DNA for the CDR3: TGTGCCAGCAACAGGGCCAGCACTAACTATGGCTACACCTTC. Amino acids: CASNRASTNYGYTF.

The rearrangement uses TRBV4-2 and TRBJ2-5; 10 nucleotides match TRBD2. Germline V CDR1 and CDR2: LGHNA, YNFKEQ. The V segment lost 6 bases and the J segment 5 bases; nucleotides outside the gene matches: 18. CDR3 size: 18 residues. The CDR3 sequence: CASSPQEELAGLMETQYF. The CDR3 DNA reads as TGTGCCAGCAGTCCTCAAGAGGAACTAGCGGGACTCATGGAGACCCAGTACTTC.

V is TRBV2 and J is TRBJ2-6; the D gene is possibly TRBD2 (5 bases). The V gene lost 7 bases and the J gene lost 0 bases, with 10 bases spanning the gap. Germline V lookup: CDR1 SNHLY, CDR2 FYNNEI. The CDR3 totals 15 residues. CDR3 DNA sequence: TGTGCCAGCACTCAAGAGGGCTCTGGGGCCAACGTCCTGACTTTC. Protein: CASTQEGSGANVLTF.

This sequence joins TRBV18 and TRBJ2-3; D unclear. Trimming took off 3 bases at V and 0 bases at J, with 7 bases between the two ends. This CDR3 has 14 amino acids. CDR1 KGHSH and CDR2 LQKENI come from the germline V gene. Written as DNA, the CDR3 is TGTGCCAGCTCACCTTCGCGGAGCACAGATACGCAGTATTTT. This codes for CASSPSRSTDTQYF. The full variable domain, completed using reference TRBV18 and TRBJ2-3, is NAGVMQNPRHLVRRRGQEARLRCSPMKGHSHVYWYRQLPEEGLKFMVYLQKENIIDESGMPKERFSAEFPKEGPSILRIQQVVRGDSAAYFCASSPSRSTDTQYFGPGTRLTVL.

The CDR3 bases are TGCGCCAGCAGCTTGATACTAGCGGGAGAAGGTACCGGGGAGCTGTTTTTT. Amino acid sequence: CASSLILAGEGTGELFF. The V and J genes are TRBV5-1 and TRBJ2-2; 11 bases agree with TRBD2. Germline CDR1 SGHRS, CDR2 YFSETQ. The CDR3 spans 17 residues. J was trimmed by 5 bases and V by 1 base; bases with no gene match: 7.

The V gene is TRBV5-5, the J gene TRBJ2-1; D is uncertain. Looked up from germline, CDR1 is SGHKS and CDR2 is YYEKEE (reference sequence). The CDR3 is 13 residues long. V was trimmed by 4 bases and J by 8 bases, leaving 13 bases between them. CDR3 sequence (DNA): TGTGCCAGCAGCGAAAATCCACTATATGAGCAGTTCTTC. This sequence encodes CASSENPLYEQFF. Drawing the rest from reference TRBV5-5 and TRBJ2-1, the complete variable domain is DAGVTQSPTHLIKTRGQQVTLRCSPISGHKSVSWYQQVLGQGPQFIFQYYEKEERGRGNFPDRFSARQFPNYSSELNVNALLLGDSALYLCASSENPLYEQFFGPGTRLTVL.

This chain links TRBV2 with TRBJ2-1; TRBD1 aligns across 9 bases. CDR1 and CDR2 (germline): SNHLY, FYNNEI. The length of the CDR3 is 16 residues. Losses at the gene ends were 7 bases for V and 6 bases for J; bases not matched to a gene: 13. The CDR3 sequence: CASKFSGQGGSNEQFF. Written as DNA, the CDR3 is TGTGCCAGCAAATTCTCGGGACAGGGAGGGTCCAATGAGCAGTTCTTC.

The chain has TRBV4-1 and TRBJ1-5; 9 bases match TRBD1. Germline CDR1 and CDR2: MGHRA and YSYEKL. The CDR3 totals 15 residues. With 2 bases clipped from V and 6 bases from J, the junction kept 5 bases outside the gene matches. The CDR3 region is CASSQPGTGSQPQHF. CDR3 sequence (DNA): TGCGCCAGCAGCCAACCCGGGACAGGGAGTCAGCCCCAGCATTTT.